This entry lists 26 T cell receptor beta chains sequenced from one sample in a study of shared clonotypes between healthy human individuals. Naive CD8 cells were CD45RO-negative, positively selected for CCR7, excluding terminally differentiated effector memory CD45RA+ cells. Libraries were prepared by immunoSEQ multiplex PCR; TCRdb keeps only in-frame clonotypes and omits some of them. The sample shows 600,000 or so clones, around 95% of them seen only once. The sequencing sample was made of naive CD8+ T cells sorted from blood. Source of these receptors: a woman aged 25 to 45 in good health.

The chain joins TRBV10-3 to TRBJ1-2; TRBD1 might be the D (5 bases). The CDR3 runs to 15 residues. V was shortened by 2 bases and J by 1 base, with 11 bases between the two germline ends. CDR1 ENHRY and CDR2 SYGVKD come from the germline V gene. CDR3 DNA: TGTGCCATCAGTGAGGGGGGTTTAAGTAACTATGGCTACACCTTC. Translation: CAISEGGLSNYGYTF.

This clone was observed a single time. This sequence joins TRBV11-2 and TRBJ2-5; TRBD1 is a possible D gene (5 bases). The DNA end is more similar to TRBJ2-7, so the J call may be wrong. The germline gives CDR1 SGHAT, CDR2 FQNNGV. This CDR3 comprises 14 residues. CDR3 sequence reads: CASSLGVGAYEQYF. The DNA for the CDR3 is TGTGCCAGCAGCTTAGGGGTAGGGGCCTACGAGCAGTACTTC.

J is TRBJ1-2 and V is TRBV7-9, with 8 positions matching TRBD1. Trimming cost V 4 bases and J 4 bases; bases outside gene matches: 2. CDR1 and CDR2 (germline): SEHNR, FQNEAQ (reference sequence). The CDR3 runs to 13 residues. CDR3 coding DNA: TGTGCCAGCAGCTCGACAGGGGTCTATGGCTACACCTTC. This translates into CASSSTGVYGYTF.

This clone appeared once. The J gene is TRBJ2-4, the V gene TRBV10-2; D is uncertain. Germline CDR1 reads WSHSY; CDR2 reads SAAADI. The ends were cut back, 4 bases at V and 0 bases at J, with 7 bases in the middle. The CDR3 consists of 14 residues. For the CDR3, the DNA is TGCGCCAGCAGTGGTAACCCAGCCAAAAACATTCAGTACTTC. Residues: CASSGNPAKNIQYF.

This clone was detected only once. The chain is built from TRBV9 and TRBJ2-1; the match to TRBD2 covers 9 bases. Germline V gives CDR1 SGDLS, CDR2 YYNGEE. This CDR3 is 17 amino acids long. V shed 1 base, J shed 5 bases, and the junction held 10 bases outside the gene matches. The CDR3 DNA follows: TGTGCCAGCAGCGTAAACCCTCGGCGGGAGGGCGACAATGAGCAGTTCTTC. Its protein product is CASSVNPRREGDNEQFF.

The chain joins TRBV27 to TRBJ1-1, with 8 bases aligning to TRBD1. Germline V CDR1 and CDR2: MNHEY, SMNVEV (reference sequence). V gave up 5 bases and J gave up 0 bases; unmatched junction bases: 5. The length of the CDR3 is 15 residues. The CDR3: CASSPIRGLNTEAFF. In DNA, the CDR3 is TGTGCCAGCAGTCCAATCAGGGGGCTGAACACTGAAGCTTTCTTT.

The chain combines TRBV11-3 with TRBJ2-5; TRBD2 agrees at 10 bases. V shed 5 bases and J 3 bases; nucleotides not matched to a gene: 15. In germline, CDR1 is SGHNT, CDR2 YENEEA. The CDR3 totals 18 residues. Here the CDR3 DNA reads TGTGCCAGCAGCCCAGCAGGAGCGGGAGGGCCGGCTGAAGAGACCCAGTACTTC. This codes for CASSPAGAGGPAEETQYF.

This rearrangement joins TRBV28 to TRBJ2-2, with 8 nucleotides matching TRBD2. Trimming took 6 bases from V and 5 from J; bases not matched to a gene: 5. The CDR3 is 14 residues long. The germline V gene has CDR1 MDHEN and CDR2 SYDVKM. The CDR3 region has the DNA TGTGCCAGCAGGCTGACTAGCGTTACCGGGGAGCTGTTTTTT. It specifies CASRLTSVTGELFF.

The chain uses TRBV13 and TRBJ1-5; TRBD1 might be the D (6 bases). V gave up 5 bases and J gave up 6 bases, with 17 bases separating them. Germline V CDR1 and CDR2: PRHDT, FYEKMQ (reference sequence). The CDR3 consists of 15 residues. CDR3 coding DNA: TGTGCCAGCAGCCCCGACCACAGGGTTCGTCAGCCCCAGCATTTT. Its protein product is CASSPDHRVRQPQHF.

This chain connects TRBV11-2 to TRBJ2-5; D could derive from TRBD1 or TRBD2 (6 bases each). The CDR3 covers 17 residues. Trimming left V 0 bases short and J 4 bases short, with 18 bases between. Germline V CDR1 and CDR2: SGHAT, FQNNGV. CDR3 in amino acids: CASSLDTAATGAETQYF. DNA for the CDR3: TGTGCCAGCAGCTTAGATACGGCAGCCACGGGGGCAGAGACCCAGTACTTC.

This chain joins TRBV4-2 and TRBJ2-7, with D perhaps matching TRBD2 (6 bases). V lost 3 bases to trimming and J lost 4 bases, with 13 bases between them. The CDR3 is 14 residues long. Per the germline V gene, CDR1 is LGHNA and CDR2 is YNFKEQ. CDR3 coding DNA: TGTGCCAGCAGCCACGGGGCTAGCGTATACGAGCAGTACTTC. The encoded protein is CASSHGASVYEQYF.

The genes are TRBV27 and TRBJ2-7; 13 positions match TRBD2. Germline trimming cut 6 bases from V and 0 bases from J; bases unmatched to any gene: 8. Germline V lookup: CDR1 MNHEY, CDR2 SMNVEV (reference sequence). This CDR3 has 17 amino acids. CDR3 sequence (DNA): TGTGCCAGCAGACACGGGACTAGCGGGGTGAGCTCCTACGAGCAGTACTTC. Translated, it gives CASRHGTSGVSSYEQYF.

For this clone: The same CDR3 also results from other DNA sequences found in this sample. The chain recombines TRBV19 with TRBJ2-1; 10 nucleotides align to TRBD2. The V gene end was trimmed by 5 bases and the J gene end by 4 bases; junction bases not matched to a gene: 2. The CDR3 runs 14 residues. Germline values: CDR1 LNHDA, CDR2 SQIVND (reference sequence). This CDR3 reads CASSPTSGYNEQFF. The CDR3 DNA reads TGTGCCAGTAGTCCGACTAGCGGGTACAATGAGCAGTTCTTC.

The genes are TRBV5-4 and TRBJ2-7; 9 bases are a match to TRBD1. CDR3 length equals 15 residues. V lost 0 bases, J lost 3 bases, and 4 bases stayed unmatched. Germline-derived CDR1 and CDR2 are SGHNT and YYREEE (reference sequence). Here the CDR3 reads CASSLDRGPFYEQYF. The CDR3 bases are TGTGCCAGCAGCTTGGACAGGGGGCCCTTCTACGAGCAGTACTTC.

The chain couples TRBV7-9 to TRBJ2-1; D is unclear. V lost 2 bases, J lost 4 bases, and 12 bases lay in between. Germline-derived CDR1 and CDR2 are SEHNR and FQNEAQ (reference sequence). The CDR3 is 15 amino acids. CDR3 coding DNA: TGTGCCAGCAGCTTATTGGGTCTGCTGTACAATGAGCAGTTCTTC. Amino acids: CASSLLGLLYNEQFF. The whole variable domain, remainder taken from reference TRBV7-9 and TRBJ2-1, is DTGVSQNPRHKITKRGQNVTFRCDPISEHNRLYWYRQTLGQGPEFLTYFQNEAQLEKSRLLSDRFSAERPKGSFSTLEIQRTEQGDSAMYLCASSLLGLLYNEQFFGPGTRLTVL.

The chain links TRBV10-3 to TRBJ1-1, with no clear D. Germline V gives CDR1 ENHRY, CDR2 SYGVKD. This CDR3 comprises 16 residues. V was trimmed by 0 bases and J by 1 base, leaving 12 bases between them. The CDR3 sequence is CAISESKRAPNTEAFF. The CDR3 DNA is TGTGCCATCAGTGAGTCAAAACGGGCTCCGAACACTGAAGCTTTCTTT.

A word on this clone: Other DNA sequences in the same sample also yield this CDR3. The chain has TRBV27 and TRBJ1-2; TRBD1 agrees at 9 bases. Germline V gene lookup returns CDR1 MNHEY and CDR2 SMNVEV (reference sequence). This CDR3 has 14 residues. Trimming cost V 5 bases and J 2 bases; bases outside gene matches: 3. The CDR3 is CASSAGTGNYGYTF. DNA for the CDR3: TGTGCCAGCAGTGCCGGGACAGGGAACTATGGCTACACCTTC.

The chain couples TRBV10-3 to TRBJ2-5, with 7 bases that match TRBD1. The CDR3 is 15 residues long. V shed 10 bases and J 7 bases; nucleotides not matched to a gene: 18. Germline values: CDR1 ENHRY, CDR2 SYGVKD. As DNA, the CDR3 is TGTGCCAGCCTCAACCCCGGGACAGAAATAGGGACCCAGTACTTC. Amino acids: CASLNPGTEIGTQYF.

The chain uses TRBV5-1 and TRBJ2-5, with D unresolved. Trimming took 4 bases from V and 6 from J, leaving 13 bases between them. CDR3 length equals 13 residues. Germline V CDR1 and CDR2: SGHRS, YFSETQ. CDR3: CASSLGFQKTQYF. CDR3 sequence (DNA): TGCGCCAGCAGCCTCGGGTTTCAGAAGACCCAGTACTTC. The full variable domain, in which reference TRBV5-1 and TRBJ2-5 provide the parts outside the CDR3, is KAGVTQTPRYLIKTRGQQVTLSCSPISGHRSVSWYQQTPGQGLQFLFEYFSETQRNKGNFPGRFSGRQFSNSRSEMNVSTLELGDSALYLCASSLGFQKTQYFGPGTRLLVL.

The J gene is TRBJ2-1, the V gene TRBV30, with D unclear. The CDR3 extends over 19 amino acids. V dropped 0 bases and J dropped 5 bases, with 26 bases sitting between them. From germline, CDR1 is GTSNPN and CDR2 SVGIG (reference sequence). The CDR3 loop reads CAWSVLKQTEALRHNEQFF. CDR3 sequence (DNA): TGTGCCTGGAGTGTTCTCAAACAAACTGAGGCTTTGAGGCACAATGAGCAGTTCTTC.

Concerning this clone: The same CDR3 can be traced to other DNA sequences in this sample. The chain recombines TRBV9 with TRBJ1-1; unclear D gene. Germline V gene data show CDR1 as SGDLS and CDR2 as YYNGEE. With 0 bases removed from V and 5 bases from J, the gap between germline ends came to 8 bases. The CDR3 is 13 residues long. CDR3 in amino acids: CASSVGGRTEAFF. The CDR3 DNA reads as TGTGCCAGCAGCGTAGGAGGGAGGACTGAAGCTTTCTTT.

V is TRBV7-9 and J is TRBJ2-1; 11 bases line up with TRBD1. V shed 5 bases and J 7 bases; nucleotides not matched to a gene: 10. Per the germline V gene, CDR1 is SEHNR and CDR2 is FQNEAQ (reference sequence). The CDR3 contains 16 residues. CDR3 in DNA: TGTGCCAGCAGCCAAGAAGCCGGGACAGGGGGAAATGAGCAGTTCTTC. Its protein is CASSQEAGTGGNEQFF.

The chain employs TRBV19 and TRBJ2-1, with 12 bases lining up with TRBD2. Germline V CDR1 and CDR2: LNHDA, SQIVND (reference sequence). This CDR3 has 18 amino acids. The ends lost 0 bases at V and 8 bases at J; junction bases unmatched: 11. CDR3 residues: CASSIEPGLAGERDEQFF. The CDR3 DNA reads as TGTGCCAGTAGTATAGAACCGGGACTAGCGGGCGAACGGGATGAGCAGTTCTTC.

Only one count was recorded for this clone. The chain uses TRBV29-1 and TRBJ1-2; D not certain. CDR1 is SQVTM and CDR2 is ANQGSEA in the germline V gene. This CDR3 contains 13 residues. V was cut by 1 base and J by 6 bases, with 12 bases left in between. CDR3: CSVEGLQIHGYTF. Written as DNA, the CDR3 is TGCAGCGTTGAAGGATTACAGATCCATGGCTACACCTTC.

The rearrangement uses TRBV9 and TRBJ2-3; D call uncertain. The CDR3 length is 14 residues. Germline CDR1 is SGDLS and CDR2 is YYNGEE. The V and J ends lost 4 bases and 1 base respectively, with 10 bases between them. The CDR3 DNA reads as TGTGCCAGCAGCCCCGGGTTCCGCACAGATACGCAGTATTTT. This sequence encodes CASSPGFRTDTQYF. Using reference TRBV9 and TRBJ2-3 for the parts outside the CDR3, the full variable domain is DSGVTQTPKHLITATGQRVTLRCSPRSGDLSVYWYQQSLDQGLQFLIQYYNGEERAKGNILERFSAQQFPDLHSELNLSSLELGDSALYFCASSPGFRTDTQYFGPGTRLTVL.

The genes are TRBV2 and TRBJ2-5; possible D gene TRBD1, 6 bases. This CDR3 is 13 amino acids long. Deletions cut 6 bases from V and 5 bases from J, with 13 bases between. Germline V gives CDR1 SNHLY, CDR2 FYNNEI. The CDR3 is CASREQGGETQYF. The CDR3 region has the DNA TGTGCCAGCAGAGAACAGGGTGGTGAGACCCAGTACTTC. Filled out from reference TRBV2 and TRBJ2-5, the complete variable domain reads EPEVTQTPSHQVTQMGQEVILRCVPISNHLYFYWYRQILGQKVEFLVSFYNNEISEKSEIFDDQFSVERPDGSNFTLKIRSTKLEDSAMYFCASREQGGETQYFGPGTRLLVL.